Below are 29 T cell receptor beta chains sequenced from a single sample in a study of blood T cell repertoires in COVID-19. Sequencing used immunoSEQ multiplex PCR; TCRdb keeps in-frame clones, though not all of them. Here the sample spans about 190,000 clones, roughly 84% being singletons. Sequences were obtained from PBMCs or T cells enriched from blood (not recorded which). All receptors come from a woman in her twenties or thirties who had recovered from COVID-19.

This rearrangement joins TRBV18 to TRBJ1-2; D is unresolved. V was clipped by 3 bases and J by 7 bases, with 9 bases between them. The CDR3 loop spans 12 amino acids. Germline-derived CDR1 and CDR2 are KGHSH and LQKENI. CDR3 sequence reads: CASSPTESGYTF. The CDR3 DNA reads TGTGCCAGCTCACCGACGGAGAGTGGCTACACCTTC.

The rearrangement uses TRBV9 and TRBJ1-1; D might be TRBD1 (5 bases). This CDR3 has 14 amino acids. V was clipped by 3 bases and J by 5 bases, with 14 bases between them. Germline V gene lookup returns CDR1 SGDLS and CDR2 YYNGEE. The CDR3 DNA sequence: TGTGCCAGCAGCGCCGGACCAGGGTCAACTGAAGCTTTCTTT. As protein: CASSAGPGSTEAFF.

The gene calls are TRBV28 and TRBJ1-6; 9 bases align to TRBD1. V was clipped by 6 bases and J by 8 bases; unmatched bases: 5. CDR3 length equals 14 residues. Germline CDR1 and CDR2: MDHEN and SYDVKM. CDR3 sequence (DNA): TGTGCCAGCAGCCGGGACAGGGCTGATTCACCCCTCCACTTT. Its translation is CASSRDRADSPLHF.

This clone was seen a handful of times. CDR3 residues: CASTGGGPYEQYV. For the CDR3, the DNA is TGTGCCAGCACGGGCGGGGGGCCTTACGAGCAGTACGTC. V usage is TRBV6-5 and J usage is TRBJ2-7; TRBD2 agrees at 8 bases. The CDR3 covers 13 residues. The V gene end was trimmed by 7 bases and the J gene end by 4 bases; junction bases not matched to a gene: 6. The germline CDR1 and CDR2 sequences are MNHEY and SVGAGI.

The chain combines TRBV5-6 with TRBJ2-1; 8 bases match TRBD1. The germline CDR1 and CDR2 sequences are SGHDT and YYEEEE. Trimming removed 1 base from V and 5 bases from J; junction bases left unmatched: 5. The CDR3 sequence is 15 residues long. The DNA of the CDR3 is TGTGCCAGCAGCTTGCTGGACAGGGCCAACAATGAGCAGTTCTTC. It is translated as CASSLLDRANNEQFF.

The chain is built from TRBV7-2 and TRBJ2-3, with 7 bases aligning to TRBD2. The germline gives CDR1 SGHTA, CDR2 FQGNSA. V lost 5 bases to trimming and J lost 2 bases; unmatched junction nucleotides: 4. The length of the CDR3 is 14 residues. DNA of the CDR3: TGTGCCAGCAGCCAGACTAGCTCCACAGATACGCAGTATTTT. Amino acid sequence: CASSQTSSTDTQYF. Full variable domain (rest looked up from reference TRBV7-2 and TRBJ2-3): GAGVSQSPSNKVTEKGKDVELRCDPISGHTALYWYRQSLGQGLEFLIYFQGNSAPDKSGLPSDRFSAERTGGSVSTLTIQRTQQEDSAVYLCASSQTSSTDTQYFGPGTRLTVL.

V is TRBV5-1 and J is TRBJ2-6; tentatively, D is TRBD1 (5 bases). The CDR3 is made up of 16 amino acids. Germline values: CDR1 SGHRS, CDR2 YFSETQ. The V gene lost 4 bases and the J gene lost 1 base, with 12 bases spanning the gap. CDR3: CASSLYRNSGANVLTF. In nucleotides, the CDR3 is TGCGCCAGCAGCCTGTACAGGAATTCTGGGGCCAACGTCCTGACTTTC.

The chain joins TRBV7-3 to TRBJ2-3, with 11 bases fitting TRBD2. Germline values: CDR1 SGHTA, CDR2 FQGTGA. With V trimmed by 2 bases and J by 2 bases, 6 bases remained unmatched. The CDR3 loop spans 17 amino acids. The CDR3 sequence is CASSLGLAGGYTDTQYF. CDR3 sequence (DNA): TGTGCCAGCAGCTTAGGTCTAGCGGGAGGTTACACAGATACGCAGTATTTT.

V usage is TRBV24-1 and J usage is TRBJ1-1, with a weak D call TRBD1 (5 bases). Looked up from germline, CDR1 is KGHDR and CDR2 is SFDVKD. The CDR3 sequence is 13 residues long. The V end was cut by 3 bases, the J end by 6 bases, with 10 bases between. DNA of the CDR3: TGTGCCACCAGTGATGGCGGGGGTGCTGAAGCTTTCTTT. Residues: CATSDGGGAEAFF.

This clone has only one observation. V usage is TRBV5-1 and J usage is TRBJ2-1, with TRBD1 matching 11 bases. Germline V gene lookup returns CDR1 SGHRS and CDR2 YFSETQ. This CDR3 contains 17 residues. V lost 1 base to trimming and J lost 9 bases; unmatched junction nucleotides: 12. This CDR3 reads CASSLLMGQGGSGEQFF. In DNA, the CDR3 is TGCGCCAGCAGCTTGTTAATGGGACAGGGGGGATCGGGTGAGCAGTTCTTC. Variable domain in full (rest from reference TRBV5-1 and TRBJ2-1): KAGVTQTPRYLIKTRGQQVTLSCSPISGHRSVSWYQQTPGQGLQFLFEYFSETQRNKGNFPGRFSGRQFSNSRSEMNVSTLELGDSALYLCASSLLMGQGGSGEQFFGPGTRLTVL.

This clone has a handful of counts. The V and J genes are TRBV15 and TRBJ2-1; TRBD2 matches at 15 bases. The CDR3 contains 16 residues. The germline V gene encodes CDR1 LNHNV and CDR2 YYDKDF (reference sequence). The V segment lost 0 bases and the J segment 16 bases; nucleotides outside the gene matches: 10. This chain's CDR3 is CATSRDRGTSGRSYFF. The CDR3 coding sequence is TGTGCCACCAGCAGAGATCGAGGGACTAGCGGGAGGAGTTACTTCTTC.

The gene calls are TRBV3-1 (or the pseudogene TRBV3-2) and TRBJ2-1; 13 bases match TRBD2. Germline CDR1 LGHDT, CDR2 YNNKEL (reference sequence). V lost 6 bases, J lost 7 bases, and 12 bases stayed unmatched. This CDR3 contains 17 residues. CDR3 loop: CASRHHEGLAGSNEQFF. The CDR3 DNA sequence: TGTGCCAGCAGGCATCACGAGGGACTAGCGGGGAGTAATGAGCAGTTCTTC.

The chain combines TRBV5-4 with TRBJ2-1; unclear D gene. The CDR3 is 13 amino acids. Deletions cut 6 bases from V and 1 base from J, with 8 bases between. Per the germline V gene, CDR1 is SGHNT and CDR2 is YYREEE (reference sequence). The chain's CDR3 is CASNNKSYNEQFF. The CDR3 nucleotides are TGTGCCAGCAACAACAAGTCCTACAATGAGCAGTTCTTC.

The chain is built from TRBV29-1 and TRBJ2-7; D is undetermined. V lost 7 bases, J lost 7 bases, and 14 bases lay in between. From germline, CDR1 is SQVTM and CDR2 ANQGSEA. CDR3 size: 11 residues. In DNA form, the CDR3 reads TGCAGCGGCCTCCTGCGGTGTGAGCAGTACGTC. The encoded protein is CSGLLRCEQYV.

The chain is built from TRBV5-8 and TRBJ1-2; a possible D gene is TRBD1 (6 bases). The germline CDR1 and CDR2 sequences are SGHTS and YDEGEE. There are 14 residues in the CDR3. The V end lost 0 bases, the J end lost 9 bases, and 15 bases lay between the germline ends. As DNA, the CDR3 is TGTGCCAGCAGCTTGGCAGGGGCCTTGTATCGCTACACCTTC. Protein product: CASSLAGALYRYTF. The variable domain in full, with the rest retrieved from reference TRBV5-8 and TRBJ1-2, is EAGVTQSPTHLIKTRGQQATLRCSPISGHTSVYWYQQALGLGLQFLLWYDEGEERNRGNFPPRFSGRQFPNYSSELNVNALELEDSALYLCASSLAGALYRYTFGSGTRLTVV.

This chain joins TRBV13 and TRBJ1-2, with 9 bases identical to TRBD1. This CDR3 is 15 amino acids long. The V gene's germline CDR1 is PRHDT and CDR2 FYEKMQ (reference sequence). Trimming cost V 1 base and J 3 bases; bases outside gene matches: 3. The CDR3 nucleotides are TGTGCCAGCAGCTTAGTGCGGACAGGGGACTATGGCTACACCTTC. It encodes CASSLVRTGDYGYTF. Drawing the rest from reference TRBV13 and TRBJ1-2, the complete variable domain is AAGVIQSPRHLIKEKRETATLKCYPIPRHDTVYWYQQGPGQDPQFLISFYEKMQSDKGSIPDRFSAQQFSDYHSELNMSSLELGDSALYFCASSLVRTGDYGYTFGSGTRLTVV.

The chain uses TRBV6-6 and TRBJ2-1; 13 nucleotides align to TRBD2. The CDR3 sequence is 16 residues long. CDR1 and CDR2 from the germline V gene are MNHNY and SVGAGI (reference sequence). The J segment lost 6 bases and the V segment lost 0 bases, leaving 2 bases of the junction unmatched. The CDR3 sequence: CASSYSGTSGTNEQFF. The CDR3, as DNA: TGTGCCAGCAGTTACTCCGGGACTAGCGGGACCAATGAGCAGTTCTTC.

The chain joins TRBV28 to TRBJ1-2, with a tentative D call TRBD1 (5 bases). V gave up 5 bases and J gave up 2 bases, with 9 bases separating them. Germline V lookup: CDR1 MDHEN, CDR2 SYDVKM. The CDR3 loop spans 13 amino acids. The DNA for the CDR3 is TGTGCCAGCAGTGTACAGGACAACTATGGCTACACCTTC. This codes for CASSVQDNYGYTF.

The chain recombines TRBV28 with TRBJ2-4; 8 bases fit TRBD2. Germline V gene lookup returns CDR1 MDHEN and CDR2 SYDVKM. This CDR3 region has 15 residues. The trim removed 7 bases at V and 2 bases at J, leaving 7 bases unmatched. CDR3 protein: CASTIAGPTKNIQYF. In nucleotides, the CDR3 is TGTGCCAGCACCATAGCGGGACCCACCAAAAACATTCAGTACTTC.

V is TRBV13 and J is TRBJ1-1; possible D gene TRBD1, 5 bases. The germline V gene has CDR1 PRHDT and CDR2 FYEKMQ (reference sequence). The CDR3 sequence is 15 residues long. Trimming shortened V by 3 bases and J by 1 base, and 12 bases separated the two germline ends. CDR3 DNA: TGTGCCAGCAGCTTCGGACAAAGGTCGAACACTGAAGCTTTCTTT. The encoded protein is CASSFGQRSNTEAFF. Full variable domain (rest looked up from reference TRBV13 and TRBJ1-1): AAGVIQSPRHLIKEKRETATLKCYPIPRHDTVYWYQQGPGQDPQFLISFYEKMQSDKGSIPDRFSAQQFSDYHSELNMSSLELGDSALYFCASSFGQRSNTEAFFGQGTRLTVV.

The chain recombines TRBV4-2 with TRBJ2-7, with TRBD2 matching 11 bases. Looked up from germline, CDR1 is LGHNA and CDR2 is YNFKEQ. After removal of 0 bases from V and 0 bases from J, the junction contained 7 bases not matched to a gene. CDR3 size: 18 residues. The CDR3 coding sequence is TGTGCCAGCAGCCAAGAGTCCCGACTAGCGGGGCCCTCCTACGAGCAGTACTTC. Translated, it gives CASSQESRLAGPSYEQYF.

The chain carries TRBV23-1 and TRBJ1-6, with D possibly matching TRBD1 (5 bases). TRBV23-1 qualifies as an ORF whose function is uncertain. V was clipped by 3 bases and J by 7 bases, with 13 bases between them. The CDR3 runs to 15 residues. The CDR3 nucleotides are TGCGCCAGCAGTCAGCGGCCAGGGCGGAATTCACCCCTCCACTTT. This gives the protein CASSQRPGRNSPLHF.

The J gene is TRBJ2-7, the V gene TRBV11-1; weak D call: TRBD2 (6 bases). Looked up from germline, CDR1 is SGHAT and CDR2 is FQDESV (reference sequence). V shed 0 bases and J shed 4 bases, with 19 bases lying between them. The CDR3 sequence is 17 residues long. CDR3 amino acids: CASSLAPVGGKLYEQYV. The DNA for the CDR3 is TGTGCCAGCAGCTTAGCGCCGGTGGGGGGTAAATTATACGAGCAGTACGTC.

The rearrangement uses TRBV15 and TRBJ2-2; TRBD1 aligns across 7 bases. Germline V gives CDR1 LNHNV, CDR2 YYDKDF (reference sequence). CDR3 length equals 16 residues. V trimming: 3 bases; J trimming: 7 bases; junction bases outside the gene matches: 11. The CDR3 here is CATSSFRQGGIGELFF. Written as DNA, the CDR3 is TGTGCCACCAGCAGCTTTCGACAGGGCGGCATCGGGGAGCTGTTTTTT.

This clone has just one count. The J gene is TRBJ1-6, the V gene TRBV19; 7 bases map to TRBD1. Trimming at V came to 3 bases and at J to 12 bases, leaving 14 bases not matched to a gene. Germline V gene sequence: CDR1 LNHDA, CDR2 SQIVND (reference sequence). The CDR3 contains 16 residues. CDR3 DNA: TGTGCCAGTAGTATTTCTCCGACAGGGACCTTCGGACCCCTCCACTTT. As protein: CASSISPTGTFGPLHF.

The gene calls are TRBV3-1 (or the pseudogene TRBV3-2) and TRBJ2-7, with D maybe TRBD2 (5 bases). This CDR3 contains 14 residues. V lost 6 bases to trimming and J lost 5 bases, with 17 bases between them. CDR1 LGHDT and CDR2 YNNKEL come from the germline V gene (reference sequence). CDR3 residues: CASSLGVAGDEQYF. DNA for the CDR3: TGTGCCAGCAGTCTCGGCGTCGCCGGGGACGAGCAGTACTTC.

The chain's CDR3 is CASSPSTDTQYF. In nucleotides, the CDR3 is TGTGCCAGCAGCCCCTCCACAGATACGCAGTATTTT. The rearrangement joins TRBV5-5 to TRBJ2-3; D not resolved. Germline CDR1 is SGHKS and CDR2 is YYEKEE (reference sequence). Between the trimmed V and J ends, which lost 4 bases and 2 bases, there was a span of 5 bases. CDR3 size: 12 residues.

The chain combines TRBV7-2 with TRBJ1-2; TRBD1 matches 7 bases. CDR3 length equals 15 residues. Trimming at V came to 1 base and at J to 8 bases, leaving 10 bases not matched to a gene. Germline V gene data show CDR1 as SGHTA and CDR2 as FQGNSA. In nucleotides, the CDR3 is TGTGCCAGCAGCTTAGACGGTACAGGGGCATACGGCTACACCTTC. Encoded protein: CASSLDGTGAYGYTF.

The V call is TRBV28, the J call TRBJ1-2, with D uncertain. Germline CDR1 reads MDHEN; CDR2 reads SYDVKM. This CDR3 is 14 amino acids long. The germline V and J ends were trimmed by 6 bases and 8 bases, with 19 bases remaining between them. The CDR3, as DNA: TGTGCCAGCAGGCTCCGGGATCGGGCGAGGGGCTACACCTTC. It specifies CASRLRDRARGYTF.